This is a list of T cell receptor beta chains from one sample in a study of cytomegalovirus exposure and HLA in healthy donors. Generated by immunoSEQ multiplex PCR, the TCRdb table keeps only in-frame clones and is missing some. The sample holds 160,000 or so clones, around 86% seen once. Sequenced material: PBMCs. Receptors were obtained from a man aged 18 to 35 in good health and CMV-seropositive. CDR3s include the opening cysteine and the closing phenylalanine or tryptophan. D genes are given only for firm matches. The size field is filled for only some rows; it gives once, few, many or a size class.

CDR3: CASSRPGQGLYGYTF; DNA: TGCGCCAGCAGCCGACCGGGACAGGGGCTATATGGCTACACCTTC; D: TRBD1; J: TRBJ1-2; size: NA; V: TRBV4-3
CDR3: CSVEGTGEYNEQFF; DNA: TGCAGCGTTGAGGGGACAGGTGAATACAATGAGCAGTTCTTC; D: TRBD1; J: TRBJ2-1; size: NA; V: TRBV29-1
CDR3: CASSLGQVANYGYTF; DNA: TGTGCCAGCAGCTTAGGACAGGTTGCTAACTATGGCTACACCTTC; D: NA; J: TRBJ1-2; size: NA; V: TRBV7-2
CDR3: CASSWGGNTEAFF; DNA: TGTGCCAGCAGCTGGGGGGGTAACACTGAAGCTTTCTTT; D: NA; J: TRBJ1-1; size: few; V: TRBV5-6
CDR3: CASSQDRDTQYF; DNA: TGCGCCAGCAGCCAAGATCGGGATACGCAGTATTTT; D: NA; J: TRBJ2-3; size: NA; V: TRBV4-1
CDR3: CSIIRDNPYEQYF; DNA: TGCAGCATCATCCGGGACAATCCCTACGAGCAGTACTTC; D: NA; J: TRBJ2-7; size: NA; V: TRBV29-1
CDR3: CASSLRASGSTEAFF; DNA: TGTGCCAGCAGCTTAAGGGCTTCGGGGAGCACTGAAGCTTTCTTT; D: NA; J: TRBJ1-1; size: NA; V: TRBV13
CDR3: CASSLRQGGNQPQHF; DNA: TGTGCCAGCAGTTTACGACAGGGTGGCAATCAGCCCCAGCATTTT; D: TRBD1; J: TRBJ1-5; size: NA; V: TRBV6-1
CDR3: CASSQGQGTTDTQYF; DNA: TGTGCCAGCAGCCAGGGCCAGGGTACCACAGATACGCAGTATTTT; D: NA; J: TRBJ2-3; size: NA; V: TRBV4-2
CDR3: CASSPGQGNSPLHF; DNA: TGTGCCAGCAGCCCGGGACAGGGTAATTCACCCCTCCACTTT; D: TRBD1; J: TRBJ1-6; size: NA; V: TRBV7-2
CDR3: CASSIGDRATRRPQHF; DNA: TGTGCCAGTAGTATAGGGGACAGAGCCACCCGTAGGCCCCAGCATTTT; D: TRBD1; J: TRBJ1-5; size: NA; V: TRBV19
CDR3: CASAPWEWGETQYF; DNA: TGCGCCAGCGCCCCTTGGGAGTGGGGAGAGACCCAGTACTTC; D: NA; J: TRBJ2-5; size: NA; V: TRBV5-1
CDR3: CASSLEGLAGSYYNEQFF; DNA: TGTGCCAGCAGTTTAGAAGGACTAGCGGGGAGTTACTACAATGAGCAGTTCTTC; D: TRBD2; J: TRBJ2-1; size: NA; V: TRBV27
CDR3: CASSQGLGGELFF; DNA: TGTGCCAGCAGCCAGGGCCTCGGGGGGGAGCTGTTTTTT; D: NA; J: TRBJ2-2; size: NA; V: TRBV11-2
CDR3: CASSRRTGTTNEKLFF; DNA: TGTGCCAGCAGCAGAAGGACAGGAACAACTAATGAAAAACTGTTTTTT; D: TRBD1; J: TRBJ1-4; size: NA; V: TRBV7-9
CDR3: CASSLESATGSEQYF; DNA: TGTGCCAGCAGCTTAGAGTCCGCCACAGGTTCCGAGCAGTACTTC; D: NA; J: TRBJ2-7; size: NA; V: TRBV11-2
CDR3: CASSQLSGQGVTEAFF; DNA: TGTGCCAGCAGCCAGCTGTCGGGACAGGGCGTCACTGAAGCTTTCTTT; D: TRBD1; J: TRBJ1-1; size: NA; V: TRBV4-2
CDR3: CSASFGETQYF; DNA: TGCAGTGCTAGTTTCGGGGAGACCCAGTACTTC; D: NA; J: TRBJ2-5; size: once; V: TRBV20-1
CDR3: CASSFSRTEAFF; DNA: TGTGCCAGCAGCTTCTCCCGCACTGAAGCTTTCTTT; D: NA; J: TRBJ1-1; size: NA; V: TRBV7-2
CDR3: CASSTPDQREVYEQYF; DNA: TGTGCCAGCAGCACCCCTGACCAGCGGGAAGTTTACGAGCAGTACTTC; D: TRBD2; J: TRBJ2-7; size: NA; V: TRBV7-9
CDR3: CAIRVGGGALGYTF; DNA: TGTGCCATCAGGGTCGGTGGGGGGGCACTGGGCTACACCTTC; D: NA; J: TRBJ1-2; size: NA; V: TRBV10-3
CDR3: CASSSARGLSTEAFF; DNA: TGCGCCAGCAGCAGTGCCCGGGGACTTAGCACTGAAGCTTTCTTT; D: NA; J: TRBJ1-1; size: NA; V: TRBV4-3
CDR3: CASSYPGQGNYEQYF; DNA: TGTGCCAGCAGTTACCCGGGACAGGGGAATTACGAGCAGTACTTC; D: TRBD1; J: TRBJ2-7; size: few; V: TRBV6-6
CDR3: CASSPGEFSNQPQHF; DNA: TGTGCCAGCAGCCCTGGGGAGTTTAGCAATCAGCCCCAGCATTTT; D: NA; J: TRBJ1-5; size: NA; V: TRBV7-9
CDR3: CASSQDPGTVEYEQYF; DNA: TGCGCCAGCAGCCAAGATCCCGGGACAGTAGAGTACGAGCAGTACTTC; D: TRBD1; J: TRBJ2-7; size: NA; V: TRBV4-1
CDR3: CASSFGGAAYEQYF; DNA: TGTGCCAGCAGCTTCGGCGGGGCAGCCTACGAGCAGTACTTC; D: NA; J: TRBJ2-7; size: NA; V: TRBV7-2
CDR3: CASINRQGGDTEAFF; DNA: TGTGCCAGCATTAATAGACAGGGGGGAGATACTGAAGCTTTCTTT; D: TRBD1; J: TRBJ1-1; size: NA; V: TRBV6-1
CDR3: CASSPTGGSYEQYF; DNA: TGTGCCAGCAGCCCGACAGGGGGTTCCTACGAGCAGTACTTC; D: TRBD1; J: TRBJ2-7; size: NA; V: TRBV5-8
CDR3: CASKLTGGPTGELFF; DNA: TGTGCCAGCAAATTGACGGGAGGGCCCACCGGGGAGCTGTTTTTT; D: TRBD2; J: TRBJ2-2; size: NA; V: TRBV6-5
CDR3: CASSVASGASYNEQFF; DNA: TGTGCCAGCAGCGTAGCAAGCGGGGCCTCCTACAATGAGCAGTTCTTC; D: TRBD2; J: TRBJ2-1; size: NA; V: TRBV9
CDR3: CASSPLRLGDTQYF; DNA: TGTGCCAGCAGCCCGCTGAGACTGGGAGATACGCAGTATTTT; D: NA; J: TRBJ2-3; size: NA; V: TRBV7-9
CDR3: CASSHYNEQFF; DNA: TGCGCCAGCAGTCACTACAATGAGCAGTTCTTC; D: NA; J: TRBJ2-1; size: NA; V: TRBV4-1